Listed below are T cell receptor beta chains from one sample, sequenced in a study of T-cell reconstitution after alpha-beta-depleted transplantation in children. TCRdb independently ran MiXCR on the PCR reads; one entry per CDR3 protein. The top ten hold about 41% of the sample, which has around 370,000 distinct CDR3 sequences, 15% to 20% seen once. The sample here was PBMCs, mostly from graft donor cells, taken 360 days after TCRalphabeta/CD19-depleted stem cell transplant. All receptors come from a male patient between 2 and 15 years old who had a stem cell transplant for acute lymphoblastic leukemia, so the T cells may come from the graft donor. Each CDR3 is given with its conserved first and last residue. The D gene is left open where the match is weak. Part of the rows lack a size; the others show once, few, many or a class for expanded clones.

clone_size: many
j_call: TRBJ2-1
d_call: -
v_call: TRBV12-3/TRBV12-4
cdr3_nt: TGTGCCAGCAGTTTACTGGCTGAGCAGTTCTTC
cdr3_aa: CASSLLAEQFF

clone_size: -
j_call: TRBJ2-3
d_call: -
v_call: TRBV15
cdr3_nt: TGTGCCACCAGCAGAGAGTCGGCGAGGCGCGGGTTCGCAGATACGCAGTATTTT
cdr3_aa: CATSRESARRGFADTQYF

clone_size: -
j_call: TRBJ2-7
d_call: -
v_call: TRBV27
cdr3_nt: TGTGCCAGCAGTTTAGCGCAGTACTTC
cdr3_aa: CASSLAQYF

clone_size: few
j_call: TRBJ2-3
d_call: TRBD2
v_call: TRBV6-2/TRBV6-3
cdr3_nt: TGTGCCAGCAGCATAGCGGGAGGCACAGATACGCAGTATTTT
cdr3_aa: CASSIAGGTDTQYF

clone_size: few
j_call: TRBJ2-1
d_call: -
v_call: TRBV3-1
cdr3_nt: TGTGCCAGCAGCCACGTCGGGACGAACAATGAGCAGTTCTTC
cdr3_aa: CASSHVGTNNEQFF

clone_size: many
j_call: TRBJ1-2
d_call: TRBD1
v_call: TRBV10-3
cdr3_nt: TGTGCCATCAACCGGGACAGGACGAACTATGGCTACACCTTC
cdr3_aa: CAINRDRTNYGYTF

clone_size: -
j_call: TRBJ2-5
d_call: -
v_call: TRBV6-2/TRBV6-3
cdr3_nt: TGTGCCAGCAGTTACTCGCCCTTACAGGAGCCCTATGGGGAACTACGCCAAGAGACCCAGTACTTC
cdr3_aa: CASSYSPLQEPYGELRQETQYF

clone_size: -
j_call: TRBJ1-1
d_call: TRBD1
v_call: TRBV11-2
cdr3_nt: TGTGCCAGCAGCTTAGAGAGGGGGCTCACTGAAGCTTTCTTT
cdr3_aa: CASSLERGLTEAFF

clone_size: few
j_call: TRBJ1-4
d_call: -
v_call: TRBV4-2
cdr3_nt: TGTGCCAGCAGCCAAGACGCACCTAAAACTAATGAAAAACTGTTTTTT
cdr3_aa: CASSQDAPKTNEKLFF

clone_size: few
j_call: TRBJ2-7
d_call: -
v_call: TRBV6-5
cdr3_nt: TGTGCCAGCAGTTACTCGCAGTCCGGCCTGTACGAGCAGTACTTC
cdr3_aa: CASSYSQSGLYEQYF

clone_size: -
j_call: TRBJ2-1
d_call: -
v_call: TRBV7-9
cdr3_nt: TGTGCCAGCAGCCAATCCTCTCTCTACAATGAGCAGTTCTTC
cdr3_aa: CASSQSSLYNEQFF

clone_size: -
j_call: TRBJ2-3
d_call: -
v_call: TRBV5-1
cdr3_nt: TGCGCCAGCAGCTTCGATCAGGGCGGGCAGTATTTT
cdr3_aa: CASSFDQGGQYF

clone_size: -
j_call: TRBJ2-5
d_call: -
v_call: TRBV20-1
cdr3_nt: TGCAGTGTTCGCCTTCCTGGGACCCAGTACTTC
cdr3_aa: CSVRLPGTQYF

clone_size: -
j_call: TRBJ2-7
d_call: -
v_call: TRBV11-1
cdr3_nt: TGTGCCAGCAGCTTAGCGGGACGGAGACTAGACGAGCAGTACTTC
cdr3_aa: CASSLAGRRLDEQYF

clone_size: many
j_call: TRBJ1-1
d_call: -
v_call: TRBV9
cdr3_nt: TGTGCCAGCAGCGTAGACGGGGGTCACACTGAAGCTTTCTTT
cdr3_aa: CASSVDGGHTEAFF

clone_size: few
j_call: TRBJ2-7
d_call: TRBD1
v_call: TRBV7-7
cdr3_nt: TGTGCTAGCAGCTTAAGACAGGGTAGGCTCTACGAGCAGTACTTC
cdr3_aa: CASSLRQGRLYEQYF

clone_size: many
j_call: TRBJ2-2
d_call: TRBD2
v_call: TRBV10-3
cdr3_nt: TGTGCCATCCGAAACCTAGCGGGAGTCACGAACACCGGGGAGCTGTTTTTT
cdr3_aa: CAIRNLAGVTNTGELFF

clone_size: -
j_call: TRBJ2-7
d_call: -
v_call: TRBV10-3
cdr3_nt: TGTGCCATCAGGGGGGATGCAGGGGTGTACGAGCAGTACTTC
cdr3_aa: CAIRGDAGVYEQYF

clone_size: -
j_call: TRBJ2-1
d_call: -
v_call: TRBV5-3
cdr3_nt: TGTGCCAGAGGAACACAGCCAGCCGAGCAGTTCTTC
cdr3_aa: CARGTQPAEQFF

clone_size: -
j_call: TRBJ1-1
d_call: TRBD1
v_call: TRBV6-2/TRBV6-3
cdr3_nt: TGTGCCAGCAGTTACCGCGGGACAGGGAAGAGGGACACTGAAGCTTTCTTT
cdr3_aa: CASSYRGTGKRDTEAFF

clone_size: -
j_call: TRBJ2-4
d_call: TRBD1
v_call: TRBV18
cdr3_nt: TGTGCCAGCGCTACGGGACAGGCAAACATTCAGTACTTC
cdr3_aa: CASATGQANIQYF

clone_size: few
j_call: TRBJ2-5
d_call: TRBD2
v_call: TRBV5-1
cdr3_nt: TGCGCCAGCAGCTTGTTGGGACTAGCTAAAGGGGAGACCCAGTACTTC
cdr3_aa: CASSLLGLAKGETQYF

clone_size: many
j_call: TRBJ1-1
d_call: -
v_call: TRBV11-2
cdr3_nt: TGTGCCAGCAGCTTAGAGTTGAACACTGAAGCTTTCTTT
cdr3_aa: CASSLELNTEAFF

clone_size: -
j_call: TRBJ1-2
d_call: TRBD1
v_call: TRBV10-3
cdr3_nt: TGTGCCATCAGTGCCTACGGGGGACAGGGCGGTGGCTACACCTTC
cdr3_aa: CAISAYGGQGGGYTF

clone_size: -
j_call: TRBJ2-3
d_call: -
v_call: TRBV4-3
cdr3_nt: TGCGCCAGCAGCCAAGATTGGCGCTCCTACACAGATACGCAGTATTTT
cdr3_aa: CASSQDWRSYTDTQYF

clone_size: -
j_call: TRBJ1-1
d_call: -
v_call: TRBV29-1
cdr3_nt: TGCAGCGTGGGCCTTGGGGGGGCCACTGAAGCTTTCTTT
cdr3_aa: CSVGLGGATEAFF

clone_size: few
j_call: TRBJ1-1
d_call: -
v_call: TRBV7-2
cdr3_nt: TGTGCCAGCAGCTCAGTTGGGGGCATCGCGAACACTGAAGCTTTCTTT
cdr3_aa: CASSSVGGIANTEAFF

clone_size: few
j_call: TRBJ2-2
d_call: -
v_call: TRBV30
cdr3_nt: TGTGCCTGGAGTGCGGGGGCCGGGGAGCTGTTTTTT
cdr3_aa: CAWSAGAGELFF

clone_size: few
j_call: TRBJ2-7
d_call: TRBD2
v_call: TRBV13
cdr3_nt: TGTGCCAGCAGCCTACGGACTAGCCAGTGGTACGAGCAGTACTTC
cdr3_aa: CASSLRTSQWYEQYF

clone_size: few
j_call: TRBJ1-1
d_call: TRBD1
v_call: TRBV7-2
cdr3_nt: TGTGCCAGCAGCTTAGCAGGGGGCATGAACACTGAAGCTTTCTTT
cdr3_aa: CASSLAGGMNTEAFF

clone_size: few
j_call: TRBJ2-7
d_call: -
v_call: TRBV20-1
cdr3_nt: TGCAGTGCTACTATAGACGGGTACGAGCAGTACTTC
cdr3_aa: CSATIDGYEQYF

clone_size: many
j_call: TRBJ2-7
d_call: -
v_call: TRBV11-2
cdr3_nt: TGTGCCAGCAGCTTAGTTCGTGGGGGAGGACCCTCCTACGAGCAGTACTTC
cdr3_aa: CASSLVRGGGPSYEQYF

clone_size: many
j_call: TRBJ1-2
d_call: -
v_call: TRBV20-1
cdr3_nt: TGCAGTGCTAGAGCTTATGGCTACACCTTC
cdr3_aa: CSARAYGYTF

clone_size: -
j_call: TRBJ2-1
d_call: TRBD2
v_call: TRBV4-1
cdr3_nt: TGCGCCAGCAGCTTCTTGGCGGGAGGGCCCGAGCCCTACAATGAGCAGTTCTTC
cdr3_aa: CASSFLAGGPEPYNEQFF

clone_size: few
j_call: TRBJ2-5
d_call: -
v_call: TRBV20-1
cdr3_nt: TGCAGTGCTAGGGTCTGGGGGGCCGAGACCCAGTACTTC
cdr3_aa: CSARVWGAETQYF

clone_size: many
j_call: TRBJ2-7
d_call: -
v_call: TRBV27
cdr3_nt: TGTGCCAGCAGTTTCGGGGCGACTAGTGATAGTCCCTACGAGCAGTACTTC
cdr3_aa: CASSFGATSDSPYEQYF

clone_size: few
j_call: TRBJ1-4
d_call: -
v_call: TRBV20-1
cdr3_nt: TGCAGTGCCCGGGGCCCTTTCTGGGAGGGTGAAAAACTGTTTTTT
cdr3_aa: CSARGPFWEGEKLFF

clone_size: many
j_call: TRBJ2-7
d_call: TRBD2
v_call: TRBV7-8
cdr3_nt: TGTGCCAGCAGCATAGCGGGAGCCTACGAGCAGTACTTC
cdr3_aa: CASSIAGAYEQYF

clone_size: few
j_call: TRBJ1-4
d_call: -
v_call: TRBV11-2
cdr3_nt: TGTGCCAGCAGCCGGGCAGGGAGTAATGAAAAACTGTTTTTT
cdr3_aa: CASSRAGSNEKLFF

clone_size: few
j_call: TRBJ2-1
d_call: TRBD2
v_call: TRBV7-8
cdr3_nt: TGTGCCAGCACCACAGCTTTACTAGCGTATGAGCAGTTCTTC
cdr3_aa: CASTTALLAYEQFF

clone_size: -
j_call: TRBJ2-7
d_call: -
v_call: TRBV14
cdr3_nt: TGTGCCAGCAGCCACTGGGGAACCTACGAGCAGTACTTC
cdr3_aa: CASSHWGTYEQYF

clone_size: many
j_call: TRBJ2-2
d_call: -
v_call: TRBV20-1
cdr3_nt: TGCAGTGCCGGTCGTTCGGCGGCGTACACCGGGGAGCTGTTTTTT
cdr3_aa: CSAGRSAAYTGELFF

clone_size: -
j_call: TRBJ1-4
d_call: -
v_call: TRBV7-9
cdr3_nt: TGTGCCAGCAGTGCACCGGGACTACGCGAAAAACTGTTTTTT
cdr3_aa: CASSAPGLREKLFF

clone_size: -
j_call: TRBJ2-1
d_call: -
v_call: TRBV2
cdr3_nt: TGTGCCAGCAGAGTAGTCTACAATGAGCAGTTCTTC
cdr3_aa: CASRVVYNEQFF

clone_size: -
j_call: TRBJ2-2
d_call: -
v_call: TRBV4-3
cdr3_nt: TGCGCCAGCAGCCAGGGGAGACTAGTGATCCCCGCGAACACCGGGGAGCTGTTTTTT
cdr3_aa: CASSQGRLVIPANTGELFF

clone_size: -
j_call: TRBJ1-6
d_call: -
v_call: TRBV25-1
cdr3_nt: TGTGCCAGCAGTGAATCTTGGAATTCACCCCTCCACTTT
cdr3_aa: CASSESWNSPLHF

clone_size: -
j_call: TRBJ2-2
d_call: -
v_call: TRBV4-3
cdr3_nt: TGCGCCAGCAGCCAAGATATAGGGCCCGTCACCGGGGAGCTGTTTTTT
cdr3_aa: CASSQDIGPVTGELFF

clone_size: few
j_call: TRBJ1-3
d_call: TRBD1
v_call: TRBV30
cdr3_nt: TGTGCCTGGAGTCGGGACAGTAGCTCTGGAAACACCATATATTTT
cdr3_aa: CAWSRDSSSGNTIYF

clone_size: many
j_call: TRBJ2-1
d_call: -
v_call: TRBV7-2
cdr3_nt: TGTGCCAGCAGCTTGGGGGCAGGCCCTAACAATGAGCAGTTCTTC
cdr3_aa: CASSLGAGPNNEQFF

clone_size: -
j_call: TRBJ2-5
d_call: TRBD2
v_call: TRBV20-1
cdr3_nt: TGCAGTGCTAGAGATCTAGCTAGCGGGGTCCGCTCCCAAGAGACCCAGTACTTC
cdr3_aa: CSARDLASGVRSQETQYF

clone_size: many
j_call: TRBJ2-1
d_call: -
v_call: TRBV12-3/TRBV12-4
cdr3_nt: TGTGCCAGCAGTTTTTCCTCCCCGTACGAGCAGTTCTTC
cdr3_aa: CASSFSSPYEQFF

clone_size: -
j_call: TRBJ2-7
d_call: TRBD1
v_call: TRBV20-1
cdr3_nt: TGCAGTGCTAGAGATGGAGGGACAGGGCTCTACGAGCAGTACTTC
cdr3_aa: CSARDGGTGLYEQYF